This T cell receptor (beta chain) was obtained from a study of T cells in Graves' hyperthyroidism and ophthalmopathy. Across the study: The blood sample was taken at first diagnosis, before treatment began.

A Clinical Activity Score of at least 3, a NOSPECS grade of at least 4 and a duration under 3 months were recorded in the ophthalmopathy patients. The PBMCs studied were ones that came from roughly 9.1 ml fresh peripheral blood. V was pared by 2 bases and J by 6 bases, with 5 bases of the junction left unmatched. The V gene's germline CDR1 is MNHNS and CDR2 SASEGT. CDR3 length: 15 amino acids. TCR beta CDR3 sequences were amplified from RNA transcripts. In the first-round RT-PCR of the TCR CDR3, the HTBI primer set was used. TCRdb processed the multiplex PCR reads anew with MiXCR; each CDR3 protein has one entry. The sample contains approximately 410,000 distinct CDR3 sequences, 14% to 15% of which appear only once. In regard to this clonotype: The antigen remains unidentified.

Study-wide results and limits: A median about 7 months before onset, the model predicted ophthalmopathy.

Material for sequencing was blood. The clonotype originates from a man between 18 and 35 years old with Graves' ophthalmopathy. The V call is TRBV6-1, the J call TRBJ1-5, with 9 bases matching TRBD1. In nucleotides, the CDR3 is TGTGCCAGCAGTGAAACAGGGGGCGATCGTCAGCCCCAGCATTTT. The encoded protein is CASSETGGDRQPQHF.